The TCR beta chain described here comes from a study of early T cells in non-severe SARS-CoV-2 infection. Study results and caveats: Anti-spike CD8 responses were favored by VDJdb matching, which missed private and CD4 specificities.

Points on this clonotype: Its antigen is as yet unknown.

The CDR3 extends over 13 amino acids. Germline CDR1 is SGDLS and CDR2 is YYNGEE. With 4 bases clipped from V and 6 bases from J, the junction kept 7 bases outside the gene matches. Individual cDNA molecules were tagged with unique molecular identifiers. From the 5' RACE reads, TCRdb called clonotypes with MiXCR, one entry per CDR3 protein. The profile shows roughly 70,000 distinct CDR3 sequences, around 19% of them singletons. The chain recombines TRBV9 with TRBJ2-7; 7 bases are a match to TRBD1. The starting material was whole blood, obtained at baseline. The receptor's source is an adult who was a healthcare worker with PCR-confirmed SARS-CoV-2 infection or an uninfected control (not recorded which). DNA of the CDR3: TGTGCCAGCAGCATAAGACAGGGAAGCGAGCAGTACTTC. This translates into CASSIRQGSEQYF.